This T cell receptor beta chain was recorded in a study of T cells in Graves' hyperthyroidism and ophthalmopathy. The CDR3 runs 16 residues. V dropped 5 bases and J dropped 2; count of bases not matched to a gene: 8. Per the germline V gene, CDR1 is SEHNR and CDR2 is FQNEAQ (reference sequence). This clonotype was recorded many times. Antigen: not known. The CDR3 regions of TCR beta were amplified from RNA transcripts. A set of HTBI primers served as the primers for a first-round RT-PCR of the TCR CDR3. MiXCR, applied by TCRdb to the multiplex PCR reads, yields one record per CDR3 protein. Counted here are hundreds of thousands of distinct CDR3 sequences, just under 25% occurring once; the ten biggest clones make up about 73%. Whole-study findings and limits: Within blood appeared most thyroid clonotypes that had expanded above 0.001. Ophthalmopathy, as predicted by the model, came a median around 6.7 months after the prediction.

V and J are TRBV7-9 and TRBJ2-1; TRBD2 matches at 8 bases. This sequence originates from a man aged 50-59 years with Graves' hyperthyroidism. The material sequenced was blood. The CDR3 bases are TGTGCCAGCAGCCCCTCTACTAGCGGACCCTACAATGAGCAGTTCTTC. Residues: CASSPSTSGPYNEQFF.